This is a list of T cell receptor beta chains from one sample in a study of blood T cell repertoires in COVID-19. The repertoire was sequenced with immunoSEQ multiplex PCR; TCRdb's copy has only in-frame clones and lacks some. The sample lists approximately 210,000 clones; about 93% were seen once. The sample consisted of peripheral blood. The receptors here all came from a man under 40 with COVID-19, enrolled during active disease. Both conserved end residues are part of each CDR3. A D gene is named only where the DNA matches it firmly. The size of a clone is reported for some rows only, either as once, few or many, or as a class for expanded clones.

J	V	size	D	CDR3	DNA
TRBJ1-1	TRBV3-1/TRBV3-2	-	-	CASNLGRGLTEAFF	TGTGCCAGCAACCTTGGGAGAGGGCTCACTGAAGCTTTCTTT
TRBJ1-2	TRBV5-6	-	TRBD1	CASSSRQGYGYTF	TGTGCCAGCAGCTCGCGACAGGGCTATGGCTACACCTTC
TRBJ2-2	TRBV6-1	-	-	CASSETQGRGTGELFF	TGTGCCAGCAGTGAGACACAGGGACGGGGAACCGGGGAGCTGTTTTTT
TRBJ1-2	TRBV10-1	few	TRBD1	CASSESRVQGQGSGIF	TGCGCCAGCAGTGAGTCGAGGGTTCAAGGACAGGGCTCGGGGATCTTC
TRBJ2-7	TRBV19	-	TRBD1	CASTRGQGATEQYF	TGTGCCAGTACCCGCGGACAGGGGGCAACCGAGCAGTACTTC
TRBJ2-3	TRBV5-1	-	TRBD2	CASSRSGGRSTDTQYF	TGCGCCAGCAGCCGTAGCGGGGGGCGTAGCACAGATACGCAGTATTTT
TRBJ2-7	TRBV12-3/TRBV12-4	once	-	CASSFRTSYEQYF	TGTGCCAGCAGCTTTCGTACTTCCTACGAGCAGTACTTC
TRBJ1-6	TRBV6-5	-	TRBD1	CASRDRTDNSPLHF	TGTGCCAGCAGGGACAGGACAGACAATTCACCCCTCCACTTT
TRBJ1-6	TRBV2	-	-	CASSVEVMYSPLHF	TGTGCCAGCAGTGTGGAGGTCATGTATTCACCCCTCCACTTT
TRBJ1-2	TRBV6-5	-	-	CASSRGQRGYTF	TGTGCCAGCAGTCGAGGACAGCGGGGCTACACCTTC
TRBJ1-5	TRBV4-1	-	-	CASSQGGTDNNQPQHF	TGCGCCAGCAGCCAGGGGGGGACGGACAACAATCAGCCCCAGCATTTT
TRBJ1-1	TRBV29-1	-	TRBD1	CSVEDPGQGNTEAFF	TGCAGCGTTGAAGATCCGGGACAGGGCAACACTGAAGCTTTCTTT
TRBJ2-3	TRBV10-2	-	TRBD2	CASSSGASTDTQYF	TGCGCCAGCAGTAGCGGGGCTAGCACAGATACGCAGTATTTT
TRBJ1-3	TRBV5-4	-	-	CASSVDSRSGNTIYF	TGTGCCAGCAGCGTGGACTCCCGCTCTGGAAACACCATATATTTT
TRBJ1-5	TRBV4-1	-	TRBD1	CASSQDFGTGIQPQHF	TGCGCCAGCAGCCAAGATTTTGGGACAGGGATTCAGCCCCAGCATTTT
TRBJ1-2	TRBV10-3	-	-	CAFGETNYGYTF	TGTGCCTTCGGAGAGACCAACTATGGCTACACCTTC
TRBJ1-2	TRBV2	-	TRBD1	CARTTGTGGFGYTF	TGTGCCAGAACAACAGGGACAGGGGGCTTTGGCTACACCTTC
TRBJ2-3	TRBV25-1	-	TRBD2	CASQLAGGRTDTQYF	TGTGCCAGCCAACTAGCGGGGGGTCGCACAGATACGCAGTATTTT
TRBJ1-2	TRBV6-5	-	TRBD1	CASSLPGGRYGYTF	TGTGCCAGCAGTTTACCAGGGGGCCGCTATGGCTACACCTTC
TRBJ1-5	TRBV7-9	-	-	CASSSGESQPQHF	TGTGCCAGCAGCTCAGGGGAAAGTCAGCCCCAGCATTTT
TRBJ1-3	TRBV5-5	-	-	CASSLDYTIYF	TGTGCCAGCAGCTTGGACTACACCATATATTTT
TRBJ2-1	TRBV3-1/TRBV3-2	-	TRBD2	CASSQSALAGNYNEQFF	TGTGCCAGCAGCCAGTCCGCACTAGCGGGCAACTACAATGAGCAGTTCTTC
TRBJ1-6	TRBV6-6	-	-	CASSHPREGGSGPYNSPLHF	TGTGCCAGCAGTCATCCCCGGGAGGGGGGCAGTGGGCCCTATAATTCACCCCTCCACTTT